The 17 T cell receptor beta chains listed next were all sequenced from one sample in a study of cytomegalovirus exposure and HLA in healthy donors. The PCR was carried out with 60 Vbeta primers and 13 Jbeta primers. The table came from immunoSEQ multiplex PCR; TCRdb's copy has only in-frame clones and leaves some out. The table records about 150,000 clones, 76% of them present only once. The sequencing sample was made of PBMCs. The receptor set was obtained from a female donor in good health and CMV-seropositive.

The gene calls are TRBV6-1 and TRBJ1-2, with TRBD1 identical over 8 bases. V was pared by 3 bases and J by 5 bases, with 11 bases of the junction left unmatched. Germline V gene data show CDR1 as MNHNS and CDR2 as SASEGT. The CDR3 covers 16 residues. The CDR3 loop is CASSDRGTGKVYGYTF. DNA for the CDR3: TGTGCCAGCAGTGATAGGGGGACAGGAAAAGTTTATGGCTACACCTTC.

This chain links TRBV5-1 with TRBJ1-6, with a weak D call TRBD1 (6 bases). Germline CDR1 reads SGHRS; CDR2 reads YFSETQ. The CDR3 totals 15 residues. V was trimmed by 3 bases and J by 8 bases, leaving 15 bases between them. The DNA of the CDR3 is TGCGCCAGCAGCTCAGATGGGGGCGGGTATTCACCCCTCCACTTT. Protein product: CASSSDGGGYSPLHF.

The chain uses TRBV15 and TRBJ1-1; TRBD1 agrees at 8 bases. Per germline, CDR1 LNHNV and CDR2 YYDKDF (reference sequence). The J segment lost 1 base and the V segment lost 2 bases, leaving 3 bases of the junction unmatched. This CDR3 has 15 amino acids. This chain's CDR3 is CATSRPGQGNTEAFF. The CDR3 DNA sequence: TGTGCCACCAGCAGACCCGGACAGGGGAACACTGAAGCTTTCTTT. The full variable domain, its missing parts supplied by reference TRBV15 and TRBJ1-1, is DAMVIQNPRYQVTQFGKPVTLSCSQTLNHNVMYWYQQKSSQAPKLLFHYYDKDFNNEADTPDNFQSRRPNTSFCFLDIRSPGLGDTAMYLCATSRPGQGNTEAFFGQGTRLTVV.

This clone was detected only a few times. V is TRBV7-9 and J is TRBJ1-1; D may be TRBD1 (5 bases). CDR1 and CDR2 (germline): SEHNR, FQNEAQ (reference sequence). The CDR3 length is 12 residues. Trimming pared 8 bases from V and 3 bases from J, leaving 10 bases between. The CDR3 nucleotides read TGTGCCAGCGTCGGGGGGGACACTGAAGCTTTCTTT. Protein sequence: CASVGGDTEAFF.

This clone has only a few counts. V and J are TRBV14 and TRBJ1-2; TRBD1 is a possible D gene (6 bases). Germline CDR1 SGHDN, CDR2 FVKESK. The ends were cut back, 0 bases at V and 8 bases at J, with 16 bases in the middle. The CDR3 consists of 15 residues. The CDR3, as DNA: TGTGCCAGCAGCCAAGAACTCGGGGGGCTGGGAGGCTACACCTTC. Encoded protein: CASSQELGGLGGYTF.

This rearrangement joins TRBV6-5 to TRBJ1-1, with a weak D call TRBD1 (5 bases). V was trimmed by 6 bases and J by 1 base, leaving 12 bases between them. The CDR3 sequence is 14 residues long. Germline V gene data show CDR1 as MNHEY and CDR2 as SVGAGI. CDR3 DNA sequence: TGTGCCAGCAGCATACTGACAGAGAACACTGAAGCTTTCTTT. As protein: CASSILTENTEAFF.

This clone appeared a few times. The V call is TRBV18, the J call TRBJ2-7, with 9 bases matching TRBD2. Germline trimming cut 3 bases from V and 7 bases from J; bases unmatched to any gene: 4. The CDR3 spans 13 residues. Germline values: CDR1 KGHSH, CDR2 LQKENI. CDR3 bases: TGTGCCAGCTCACCGGCTAGCGGGATAGAGCAGTACTTC. Translation: CASSPASGIEQYF.

The count of this clone is one. The chain uses TRBV6-6 and TRBJ2-2; 9 bases fit TRBD2. This CDR3 region has 15 residues. Unmatched junction bases numbered 3, after V lost 6 bases and J lost 1 base. Germline V gene lookup returns CDR1 MNHNY and CDR2 SVGAGI (reference sequence). The CDR3 nucleotides read TGTGCCAGCAGGGGACTAGCCCAGAACACCGGGGAGCTGTTTTTT. Residues: CASRGLAQNTGELFF.

The chain couples TRBV30 to TRBJ1-1, with D possibly being TRBD1 (5 bases). The CDR3 spans 14 residues. Germline CDR1 GTSNPN, CDR2 SVGIG (reference sequence). V lost 2 bases and J 0 bases, leaving 10 bases between the germline ends. The CDR3 protein is CAWSRTPMNTEAFF. DNA for the CDR3: TGTGCCTGGAGTAGGACACCTATGAACACTGAAGCTTTCTTT.

V usage is TRBV2 and J usage is TRBJ1-2; unclear D gene. The CDR3 consists of 16 residues. The V end lost 5 bases, the J end lost 4 bases, and 20 bases lay between the germline ends. Germline CDR1 is SNHLY and CDR2 is FYNNEI. CDR3 region: CASSPGLGGGGYGYTF. CDR3 nucleotide sequence: TGTGCCAGCAGTCCGGGCCTCGGAGGTGGCGGCTATGGCTACACCTTC.

With respect to this clone: Additional DNA sequences in this sample encode the identical CDR3. The V call is TRBV5-1, the J call TRBJ1-1, with 7 bases fitting TRBD1. The CDR3 runs to 15 residues. V gave up 5 bases and J gave up 1 base; unmatched junction bases: 8. Germline V gives CDR1 SGHRS, CDR2 YFSETQ. The DNA of the CDR3 is TGCGCCAGCAGTTTAGCTCCAGGGGGGAACACTGAAGCTTTCTTT. Translating gives CASSLAPGGNTEAFF.

The chain recombines TRBV6-1 with TRBJ2-5; D perhaps matches TRBD1 (5 bases). The length of the CDR3 is 14 residues. Deletions cut 6 bases from V and 1 base from J, with 12 bases between. The germline gives CDR1 MNHNS, CDR2 SASEGT. The CDR3 nucleotides are TGTGCCAGCAGCGAGCACAGGACCCAAGAGACCCAGTACTTC. This encodes CASSEHRTQETQYF.

This clone was detected only a few times. CDR3 coding DNA: TGCGCCAGCAGCTTTGGAGGGGGACAGGGATATGGCTACACCTTC. This translates into CASSFGGGQGYGYTF. The chain couples TRBV5-1 to TRBJ1-2; 9 bases are shared with TRBD1. The trim removed 2 bases at V and 5 bases at J, leaving 7 bases unmatched. The CDR3 is 15 amino acids. Germline lookup yields CDR1 SGHRS and CDR2 YFSETQ.

The CDR3 coding sequence is TGTGCCAGCAGTGGGTATAGCGGGGGAGCAGTAGCCAAAAACATTCAGTACTTC. The encoded protein is CASSGYSGGAVAKNIQYF. The chain joins TRBV6-1 to TRBJ2-4; 9 positions match TRBD2. The V and J ends lost 4 bases and 0 bases, in that order; junction bases with no gene match: 10. The CDR3 is made up of 18 amino acids. Germline lookup yields CDR1 MNHNS and CDR2 SASEGT.

V is TRBV27 and J is TRBJ1-2; no reliable D call. The V and J ends lost 0 bases and 4 bases respectively, with 6 bases between them. This CDR3 is built from 13 residues. Germline V lookup: CDR1 MNHEY, CDR2 SMNVEV (reference sequence). The CDR3 region has the DNA TGTGCCAGCAGTTTATCCGGGTCCTATGGCTACACCTTC. Translated: CASSLSGSYGYTF.

The gene calls are TRBV18 and TRBJ2-2; 8 positions match TRBD1. J lost 3 bases, V lost 5 bases, and 5 bases had no gene match. Germline V gene sequence: CDR1 KGHSH, CDR2 LQKENI. The CDR3 runs to 15 residues. The CDR3 sequence is CASSEGQADTGELFF. The CDR3 nucleotides are TGTGCCAGCTCAGAGGGACAGGCGGACACCGGGGAGCTGTTTTTT.

The rearrangement links TRBV4-1 to TRBJ2-7; 11 nucleotides agree with TRBD1. The J segment lost 6 bases and the V segment lost 0 bases, leaving 4 bases of the junction unmatched. The CDR3 is made up of 15 amino acids. Germline-derived CDR1 and CDR2 are MGHRA and YSYEKL. CDR3 in DNA: TGCGCCAGCAGCCAAGATCCGGGACAGGGGGTCGAGCAGTACTTC. Amino acids: CASSQDPGQGVEQYF.